Sequencing of this T cell receptor beta chain was carried out in a study of blood T cell repertoires in COVID-19. At the level of the study: Researchers got acute and convalescent COVID-19 samples from the United States, Italy and Spain. PBMCs, B-cell-depleted T cells, or T cells were the source of the cDNA or gDNA that made up the material.

CDR1 is KGHSH, CDR2 LQKENI, per germline. This CDR3 contains 18 residues. V lost 3 bases, J lost 5 bases, and 17 bases stayed unmatched. Study processing details: From reference gene primer amplification, estimates of nucleated cell counts were derived. The repertoire was sequenced with immunoSEQ multiplex PCR; TCRdb's copy has only in-frame clones and lacks some. D and trimming were read from the DNA, whereas the V and J calls and clone size are those reported in that table. The top ten clones hold around 3.4% of a sample with about 150,000 clones, 65% to 85% of them seen once. The receptor comes from a woman at least 80 years old with acute or convalescent COVID-19. V and J are TRBV18 and TRBJ2-7; 9 nucleotides agree with TRBD1. Sequenced: peripheral blood. CDR3 in amino acids: CASSPTVGTQGARHEQYF. DNA for the CDR3: TGTGCCAGCTCACCTACAGTGGGTACACAGGGGGCAAGGCACGAGCAGTACTTC.